A selection of T cell receptor beta chains follows, all from one sample in a study of circulating and synovial CD4+ cells in juvenile arthritis. Clones were read by immunoSEQ multiplex PCR, and TCRdb kept only the in-frame ones, dropping some. The sample gives approximately 36,000 clones, about 94% of which show up once; less than 0.8% is in the top ten. The sample taken for sequencing was CD4+ T cells from blood. These receptors all stem from a human donor with juvenile idiopathic arthritis. The CDR3 runs from the conserved cysteine through the conserved F or W. The order of the fields is D gene, clone size, V gene, J gene, CDR3 protein, CDR3 DNA. The D gene is left open where the match is weak. The size of a clone is reported for some rows only, either as once, few or many, or as a class for expanded clones.

>NA|once|TRBV7-7|TRBJ2-1
CASSLGAGQFNEQFF
TGTGCTAGCAGCTTAGGGGCCGGACAGTTTAATGAGCAGTTCTTC
>NA|NA|TRBV6-1|TRBJ1-2
CASSEIATVPYGYTF
TGTGCCAGCAGTGAAATTGCGACAGTTCCCTATGGCTACACCTTC
>TRBD1|NA|TRBV4-3|TRBJ2-5
CASSQQQGSGETQYF
TGCGCCAGCAGCCAACAACAGGGGTCGGGGGAGACCCAGTACTTC
>NA|NA|TRBV7-2|TRBJ2-1
CASSIIRGSYNEQFF
TGTGCCAGCAGCATAATCAGGGGTTCCTACAATGAGCAGTTCTTC
>NA|NA|TRBV25-1|TRBJ1-6
CASSEWGRGTYNSPLLF
NA
>NA|NA|TRBV25-1|TRBJ1-6
CATRTENNSPLHF
TGTGCCACACGGACAGAGAATAATTCACCCCTCCACTTT
>NA|NA|TRBV12-1|TRBJ2-4
CASSSRRAKNIQYF
TGTGCCAGCAGCTCCCGTCGAGCCAAAAACATTCAGTACTTC
>NA|NA|TRBV7-8|TRBJ2-7
CASSLRGLGGAYEQYF
TGTGCCAGCAGCTTAAGGGGTCTCGGGGGAGCCTACGAGCAGTACTTC
>NA|NA|TRBV10-3|TRBJ2-1
CAIDSLAYNEQFF
TGTGCCATAGACAGCCTTGCCTACAATGAGCAGTTCTTC
>TRBD2|NA|TRBV2|TRBJ2-2
CASSSGRNTGELFF
TGTGCCAGCAGTAGCGGGAGAAACACCGGGGAGCTGTTTTTT